The table lists the clone carrying this TCR beta chain with a few counts. What it recognizes is unknown. This CDR3 is built from 14 residues. V was pared by 7 bases and J by 4 bases, with 14 bases between. Germline CDR1 and CDR2: MNHNS and SASEGT. Clones were sequenced by immunoSEQ multiplex PCR, and TCRdb holds only the in-frame ones, with some missing. This table has 29,000 or so clones, 80% to 85% appearing once. This record comes from a study of graft-versus-host responses after intestinal transplantation. Whole-study findings and limits: Ileal or blood samples showed some GvH clones first, and such clones were also found in recipient marrow. Association was observed between peak circulating GvH clone levels and early post-transplant HvG declines.

Tissue from the graft was processed to free its intraepithelial and lamina propria lymphocytes. The TCR originated in a human patient who received an intestinal transplant, so some T cells may come from the graft donor. V gene TRBV6-1 combines with J gene TRBJ1-5; the D gene is possibly TRBD1 (5 bases). The starting material was ileum tissue, obtained 98 days after intestinal transplantation. The CDR3 sequence is CASTGDLQNQPQHF. CDR3 sequence (DNA): TGTGCCAGCACTGGGGACCTTCAAAATCAGCCCCAGCATTTT.